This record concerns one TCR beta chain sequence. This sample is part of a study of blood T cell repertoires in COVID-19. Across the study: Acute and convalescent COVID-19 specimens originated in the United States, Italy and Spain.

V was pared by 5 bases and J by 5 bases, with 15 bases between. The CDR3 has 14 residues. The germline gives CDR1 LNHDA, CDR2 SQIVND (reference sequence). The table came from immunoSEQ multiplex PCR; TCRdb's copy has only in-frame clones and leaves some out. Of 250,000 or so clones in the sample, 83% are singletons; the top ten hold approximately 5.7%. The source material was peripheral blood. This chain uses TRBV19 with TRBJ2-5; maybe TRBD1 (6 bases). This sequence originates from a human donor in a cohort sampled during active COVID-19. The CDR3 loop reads CASSADRPPETQYF. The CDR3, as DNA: TGTGCCAGTAGTGCCGACAGGCCCCCGGAGACCCAGTACTTC.